This TCR beta chain was profiled in a study of T cell changes during pregnancy in multiple sclerosis. The CDR3 extends over 14 amino acids. The germline V gene has CDR1 SGDLS and CDR2 YYNGEE. V was clipped by 0 bases and J by 5 bases; unmatched bases: 4. Sequencing was performed with immunoSEQ multiplex PCR; in TCRdb, only in-frame clones are kept and a portion is missing. The data show roughly 38,000 clones, about nine tenths seen once. This sequence joins TRBV9 and TRBJ2-5; 7 bases match TRBD1. The sequence derives from a female donor in good health, enrolled as a control in a pregnancy study. The sample consisted of CD4+ T cells from peripheral blood mononuclear cells, taken in the second trimester of pregnancy. The DNA for the CDR3 is TGTGCCAGCAGCGTAGCTCTCAGGGGGGAGACCCAGTACTTC. This codes for CASSVALRGETQYF.